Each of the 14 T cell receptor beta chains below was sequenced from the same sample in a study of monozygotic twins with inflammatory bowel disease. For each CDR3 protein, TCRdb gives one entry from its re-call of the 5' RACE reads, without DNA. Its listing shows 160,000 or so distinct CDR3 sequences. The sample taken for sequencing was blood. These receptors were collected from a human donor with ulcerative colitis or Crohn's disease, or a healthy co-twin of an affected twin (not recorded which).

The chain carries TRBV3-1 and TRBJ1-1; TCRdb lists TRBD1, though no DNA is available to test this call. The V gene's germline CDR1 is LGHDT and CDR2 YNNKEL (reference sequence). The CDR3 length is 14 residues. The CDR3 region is CASRSRDRGTEAFF.

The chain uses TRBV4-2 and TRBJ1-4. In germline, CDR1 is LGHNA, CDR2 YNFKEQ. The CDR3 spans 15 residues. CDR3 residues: CASSQDGRENEKLFF.

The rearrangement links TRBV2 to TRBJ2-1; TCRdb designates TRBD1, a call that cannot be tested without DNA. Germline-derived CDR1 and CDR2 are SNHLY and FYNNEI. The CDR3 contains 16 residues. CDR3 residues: CASSERGTSSYNEQFF.

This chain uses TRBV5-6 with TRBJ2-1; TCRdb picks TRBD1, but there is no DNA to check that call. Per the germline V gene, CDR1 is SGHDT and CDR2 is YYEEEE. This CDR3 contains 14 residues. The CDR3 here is CASSPGQEYNEQFF.

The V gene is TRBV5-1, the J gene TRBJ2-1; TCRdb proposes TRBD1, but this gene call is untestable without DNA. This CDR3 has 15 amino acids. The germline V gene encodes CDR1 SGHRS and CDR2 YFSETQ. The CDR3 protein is CASSLEGAGYNEQFF.

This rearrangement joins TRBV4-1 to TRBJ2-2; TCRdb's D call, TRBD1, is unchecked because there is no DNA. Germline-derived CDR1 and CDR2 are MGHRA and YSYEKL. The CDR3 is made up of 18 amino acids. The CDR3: CASSQEGLGQLNTGELFF.

CDR3 residues: CASSLTPDTQYF. The genes are TRBV12-3 or TRBV12-4 and TRBJ2-3. CDR3 length: 12 amino acids.

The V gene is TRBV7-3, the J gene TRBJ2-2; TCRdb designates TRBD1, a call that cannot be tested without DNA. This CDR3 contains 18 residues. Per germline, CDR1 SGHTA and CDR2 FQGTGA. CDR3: CASSLTLTGQGEAGELFF.

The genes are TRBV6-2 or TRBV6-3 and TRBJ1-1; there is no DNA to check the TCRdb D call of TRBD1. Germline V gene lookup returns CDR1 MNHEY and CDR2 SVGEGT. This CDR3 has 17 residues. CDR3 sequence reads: CASSFQLKRTGKGEAFF.

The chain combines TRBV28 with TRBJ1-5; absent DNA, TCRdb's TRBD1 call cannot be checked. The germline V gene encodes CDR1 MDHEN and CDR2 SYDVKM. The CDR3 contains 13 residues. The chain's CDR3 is CATSGTDNQPQHF.

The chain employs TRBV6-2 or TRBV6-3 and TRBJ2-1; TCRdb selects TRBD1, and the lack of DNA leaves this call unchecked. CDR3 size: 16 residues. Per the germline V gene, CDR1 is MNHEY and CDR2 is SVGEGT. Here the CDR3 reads CASSYPDRSPLSEQFF.

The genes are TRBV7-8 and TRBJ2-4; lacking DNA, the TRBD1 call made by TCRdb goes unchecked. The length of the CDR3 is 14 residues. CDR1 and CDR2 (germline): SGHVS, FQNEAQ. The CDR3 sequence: CASSSQGAKNIQYF.

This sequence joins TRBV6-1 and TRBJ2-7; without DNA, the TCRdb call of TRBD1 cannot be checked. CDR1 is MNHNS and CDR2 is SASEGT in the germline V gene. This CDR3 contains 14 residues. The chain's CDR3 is CASSTRDGTYEQYF.

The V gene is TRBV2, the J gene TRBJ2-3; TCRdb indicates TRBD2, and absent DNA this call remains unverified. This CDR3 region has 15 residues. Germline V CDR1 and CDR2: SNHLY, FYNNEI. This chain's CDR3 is CASRGLAVGNDTQYF.